This T cell receptor beta chain was observed in a study of T-cell memory formation after mild COVID-19. About the research overall: TCR clustering was largely donor specific.

Amplification by 5'RACE using constant-segment primers produced TCR alpha and TCR beta cDNA libraries that carried sample barcodes and UMIs. In TCRdb, the 5' RACE reads were re-called with MiXCR into one record per CDR3 protein. This sample has about 110,000 distinct CDR3 sequences, with over 10% found just once. CDR1 is SGHTA, CDR2 FQGNSA, per germline. This CDR3 has 16 residues. Study-level findings and limits: Clones shrinking from day 15 to 85 showed even CD4/CD8 mixes; later expanders tilted CD4+. Contracting CD4+ clones lay largely in CM and EM, with CD8+ ones residing in EMRA.

This clonotype has a handful of counts. The antigen is undetermined. An end of the junction differs from the germline gene, which may be a read error. The rearrangement links TRBV7-2 to TRBJ2-1; 8 bases match TRBD2. The source material was PBMCs or a T cell subset sorted from them (not recorded which). The receptor comes from an adult woman who had mild COVID-19 (a few samples of this study predate the infection). Cell type and time point are not known. CDR3 sequence (DNA): TGTGCCAGCAGGTTAGCGGCGGGAGGAGGTGGCGATGAGCAGTTCTTC. The encoded protein is CASRLAAGGGGDEQFF.